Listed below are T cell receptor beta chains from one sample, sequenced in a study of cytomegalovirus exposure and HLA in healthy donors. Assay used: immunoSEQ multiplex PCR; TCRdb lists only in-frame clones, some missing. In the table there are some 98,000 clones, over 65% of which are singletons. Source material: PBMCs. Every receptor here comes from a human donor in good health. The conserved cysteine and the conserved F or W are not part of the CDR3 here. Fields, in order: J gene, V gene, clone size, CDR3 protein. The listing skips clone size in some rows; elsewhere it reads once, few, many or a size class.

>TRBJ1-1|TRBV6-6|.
ASSSDRGLGTEAF
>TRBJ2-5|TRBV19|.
AASGGFEETQY
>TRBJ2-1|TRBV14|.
ASSHLQGADNEQF
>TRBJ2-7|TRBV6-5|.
ASSWDRGGAYEQY
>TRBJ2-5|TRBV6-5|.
ASKHGLQKTQY
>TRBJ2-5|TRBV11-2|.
ASRTLRPRLAKVGETQY
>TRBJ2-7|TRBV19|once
ASGSGRAYEQY
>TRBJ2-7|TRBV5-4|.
ASSSEGRVSYEQY
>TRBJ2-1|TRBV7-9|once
ASSHFTSGRANEQF
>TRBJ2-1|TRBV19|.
ASISPGNNEQF